This T cell receptor (beta chain) was identified in a study of blood T cell repertoires in COVID-19. CDR3 size: 16 residues. After removal of 4 bases from V and 3 bases from J, the junction contained 10 bases not matched to a gene. Germline CDR1 reads SGHKS; CDR2 reads YYEKEE (reference sequence). TCRdb's copy holds only in-frame clones and misses some; the assay was immunoSEQ multiplex PCR. Of about 230,000 clones in the sample, around 83% were seen once. Sequenced input: peripheral blood. The V call is TRBV5-5, the J call TRBJ2-3, with 8 bases identical to TRBD1. The sequence derives from a man older than 75 with acute or convalescent COVID-19. In DNA form, the CDR3 reads TGTGCCAGCAGCCCCCTCGGGCAGGGGGCGACAGATACGCAGTATTTT. It yields the protein CASSPLGQGATDTQYF.